Described below is a single T cell receptor (beta chain) sequence and its context. No antigen is known for it. The source of the sample is a study of cytomegalovirus exposure and HLA in healthy donors. General study results and limits: Available immune exposure information was restricted to CMV serostatus only. In a later analysis, at a false discovery rate of 0.05, about 15,000 TCR beta sequences were associated with HLA alleles. In a later analysis, parvovirus B19, influenza, CMV and Epstein-Barr virus appeared linked to several top co-occurrence clusters.

Primers included in the PCR were 60 Vbeta and 13 Jbeta primers. Profiled with immunoSEQ multiplex PCR; TCRdb holds only in-frame clones, not every one. The sample has approximately 100,000 clones, over 60% seen once. V lost 5 bases, J lost 10 bases, and 12 bases lay in between. This CDR3 comprises 12 residues. CDR1 SGHAT and CDR2 FQNNGV come from the germline V gene. The specimen sequenced was PBMCs. The V gene is TRBV11-2, the J gene TRBJ2-1; weak D call: TRBD1 (5 bases). The clonotype comes from a female donor in good health and CMV-seronegative. CDR3 loop: CASSHTTGEQFF. The CDR3 coding sequence is TGTGCCAGCAGCCACACTACAGGAGAGCAGTTCTTC.